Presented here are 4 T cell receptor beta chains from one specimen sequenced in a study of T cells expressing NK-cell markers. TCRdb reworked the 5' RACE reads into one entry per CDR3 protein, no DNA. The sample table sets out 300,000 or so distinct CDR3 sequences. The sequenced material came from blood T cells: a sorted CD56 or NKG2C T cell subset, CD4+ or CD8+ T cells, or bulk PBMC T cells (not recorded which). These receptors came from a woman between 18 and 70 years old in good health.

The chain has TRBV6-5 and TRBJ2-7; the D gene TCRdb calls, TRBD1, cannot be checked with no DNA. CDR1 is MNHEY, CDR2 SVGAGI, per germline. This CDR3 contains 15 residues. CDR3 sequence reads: CASSSRTRSPYEQYF.

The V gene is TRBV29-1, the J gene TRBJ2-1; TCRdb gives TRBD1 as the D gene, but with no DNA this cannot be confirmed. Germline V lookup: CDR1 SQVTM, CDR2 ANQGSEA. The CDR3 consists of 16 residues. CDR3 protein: CSVEDRRTHRYNEQFF.

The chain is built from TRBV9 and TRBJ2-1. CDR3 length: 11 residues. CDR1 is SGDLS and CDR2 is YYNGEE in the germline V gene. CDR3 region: CASSAVNEQFF. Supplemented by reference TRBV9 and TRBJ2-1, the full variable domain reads DSGVTQTPKHLITATGQRVTLRCSPRSGDLSVYWYQQSLDQGLQFLIQYYNGEERAKGNILERFSAQQFPDLHSELNLSSLELGDSALYFCASSAVNEQFFGPGTRLTVL.

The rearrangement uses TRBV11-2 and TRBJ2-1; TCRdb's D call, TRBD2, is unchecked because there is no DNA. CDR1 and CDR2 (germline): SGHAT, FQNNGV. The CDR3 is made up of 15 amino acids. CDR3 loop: CASSPIAVSYNEQFF. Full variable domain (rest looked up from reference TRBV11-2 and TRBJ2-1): EAGVAQSPRYKIIEKRQSVAFWCNPISGHATLYWYQQILGQGPKLLIQFQNNGVVDDSQLPKDRFSAERLKGVDSTLKIQPAKLEDSAVYLCASSPIAVSYNEQFFGPGTRLTVL.